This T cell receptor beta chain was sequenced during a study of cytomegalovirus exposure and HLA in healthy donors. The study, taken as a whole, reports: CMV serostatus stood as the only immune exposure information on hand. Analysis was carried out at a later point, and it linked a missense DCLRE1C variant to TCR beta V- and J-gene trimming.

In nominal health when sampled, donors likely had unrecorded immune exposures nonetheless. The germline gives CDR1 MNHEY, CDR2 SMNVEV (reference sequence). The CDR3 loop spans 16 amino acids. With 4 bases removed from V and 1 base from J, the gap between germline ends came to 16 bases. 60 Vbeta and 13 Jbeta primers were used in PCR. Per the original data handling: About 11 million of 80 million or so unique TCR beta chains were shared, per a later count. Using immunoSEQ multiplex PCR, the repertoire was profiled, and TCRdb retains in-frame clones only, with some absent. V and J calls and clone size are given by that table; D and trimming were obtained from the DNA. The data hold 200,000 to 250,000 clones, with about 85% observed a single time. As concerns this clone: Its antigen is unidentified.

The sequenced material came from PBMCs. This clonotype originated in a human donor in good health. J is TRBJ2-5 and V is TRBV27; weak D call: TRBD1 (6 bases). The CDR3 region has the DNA TGTGCCAGCAGTTGGAGTGGTGGGACAACCCAAGAGACCCAGTACTTC. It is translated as CASSWSGGTTQETQYF.